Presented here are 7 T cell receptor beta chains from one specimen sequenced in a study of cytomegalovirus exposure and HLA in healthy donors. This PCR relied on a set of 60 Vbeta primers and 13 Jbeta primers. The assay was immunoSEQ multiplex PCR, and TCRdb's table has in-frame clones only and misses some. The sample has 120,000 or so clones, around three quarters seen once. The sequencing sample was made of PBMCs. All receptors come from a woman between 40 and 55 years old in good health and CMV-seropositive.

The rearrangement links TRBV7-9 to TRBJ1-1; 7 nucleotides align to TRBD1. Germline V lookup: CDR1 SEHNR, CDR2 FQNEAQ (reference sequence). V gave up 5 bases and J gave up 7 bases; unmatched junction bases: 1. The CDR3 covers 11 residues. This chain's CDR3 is CASSRDSEAFF. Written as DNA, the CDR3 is TGTGCCAGCAGCCGGGACAGTGAAGCTTTCTTT. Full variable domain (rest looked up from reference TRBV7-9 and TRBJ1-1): DTGVSQNPRHKITKRGQNVTFRCDPISEHNRLYWYRQTLGQGPEFLTYFQNEAQLEKSRLLSDRFSAERPKGSFSTLEIQRTEQGDSAMYLCASSRDSEAFFGQGTRLTVV.

CDR3 nucleotides: TGTGCCAGCAGTTCGGACAGGGTGGACCAGCCCCAGCATTTT. Encoded protein: CASSSDRVDQPQHF. This chain joins TRBV27 and TRBJ1-5; 8 nucleotides line up with TRBD1. Germline V gene lookup returns CDR1 MNHEY and CDR2 SMNVEV (reference sequence). V shed 4 bases and J 7 bases; nucleotides not matched to a gene: 6. The CDR3 is 14 amino acids.

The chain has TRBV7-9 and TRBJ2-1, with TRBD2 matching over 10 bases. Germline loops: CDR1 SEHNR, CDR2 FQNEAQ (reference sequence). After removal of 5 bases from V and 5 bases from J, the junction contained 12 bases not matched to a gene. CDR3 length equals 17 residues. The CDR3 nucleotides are TGTGCCAGCAGCCCTGGGGCAAGCGGGAGGGGAGACAATGAGCAGTTCTTC. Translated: CASSPGASGRGDNEQFF.

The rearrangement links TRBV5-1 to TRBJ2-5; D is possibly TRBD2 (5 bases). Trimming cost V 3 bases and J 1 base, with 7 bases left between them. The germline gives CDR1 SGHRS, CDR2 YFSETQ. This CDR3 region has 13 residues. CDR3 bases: TGCGCCAGCAGCTCCGGGATCCAAGAGACCCAGTACTTC. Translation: CASSSGIQETQYF.

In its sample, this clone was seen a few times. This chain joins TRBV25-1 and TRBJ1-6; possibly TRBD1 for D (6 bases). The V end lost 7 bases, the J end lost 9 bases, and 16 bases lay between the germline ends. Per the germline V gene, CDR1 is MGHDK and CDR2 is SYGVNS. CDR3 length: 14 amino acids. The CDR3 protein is CASTGGGGISPLHF. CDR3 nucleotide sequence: TGTGCCAGCACCGGGGGAGGGGGGATTTCACCCCTCCACTTT.

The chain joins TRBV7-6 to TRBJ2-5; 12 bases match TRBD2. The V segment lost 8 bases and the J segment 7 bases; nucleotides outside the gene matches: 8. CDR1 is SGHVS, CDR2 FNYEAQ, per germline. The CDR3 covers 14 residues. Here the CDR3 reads CASAGTSGSATQYF. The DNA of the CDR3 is TGTGCCAGCGCCGGGACTAGCGGGTCGGCGACCCAGTACTTC.

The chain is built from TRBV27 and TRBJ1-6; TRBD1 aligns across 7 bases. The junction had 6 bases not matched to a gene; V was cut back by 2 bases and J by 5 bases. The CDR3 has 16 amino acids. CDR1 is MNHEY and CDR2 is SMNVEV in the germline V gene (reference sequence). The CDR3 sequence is CASSLRSQGNNSPLHF. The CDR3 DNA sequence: TGTGCCAGCAGTTTACGTTCACAGGGGAATAATTCACCCCTCCACTTT.